These 27 T cell receptor beta chains share one sample of origin, sequenced in a study of blood T cell repertoires in COVID-19. Repertoires were generated with immunoSEQ multiplex PCR, while TCRdb's copy carries only in-frame clones and drops some. The table shows about 140,000 clones, with around 87% occurring only once. The specimen sequenced was peripheral blood. The receptor source for this set is a human donor in a cohort sampled during active COVID-19.

The chain carries TRBV28 and TRBJ2-5; maybe TRBD2 (6 bases). Germline-derived CDR1 and CDR2 are MDHEN and SYDVKM. V gave up 3 bases and J gave up 2 bases, with 10 bases separating them. The CDR3 sequence is 14 residues long. The CDR3 loop is CASSLGGNQETQYF. Here the CDR3 DNA reads TGTGCCAGCAGTTTGGGCGGGAATCAAGAGACCCAGTACTTC.

This clone came up once. This sequence joins TRBV5-6 and TRBJ2-1, with D possibly being TRBD2 (6 bases). Germline CDR1 is SGHDT and CDR2 is YYEEEE. The CDR3 has 13 amino acids. The V and J ends lost 1 base and 8 bases respectively, with 10 bases between them. In DNA form, the CDR3 reads TGTGCCAGCAGCTTGCTAGCGAATGATGAGCAGTTCTTC. Residues: CASSLLANDEQFF.

J is TRBJ2-5 and V is TRBV6-2 or TRBV6-3; D remains ambiguous. Germline V gene lookup returns CDR1 MNHEY and CDR2 SVGEGT. Trimming took 5 bases from V and 3 from J, leaving 7 bases between them. The CDR3 sequence is 12 residues long. CDR3 loop: CASSGLEETQYF. In nucleotides, the CDR3 is TGTGCCAGCAGTGGCCTAGAAGAGACCCAGTACTTC.

This clone came up a few times. The chain employs TRBV11-1 and TRBJ2-7; weak D call: TRBD1 (6 bases). V dropped 1 base and J dropped 3 bases, with 13 bases sitting between them. This CDR3 has 15 amino acids. Germline loops: CDR1 SGHAT, CDR2 FQDESV (reference sequence). The CDR3 here is CASSLETGTHYEQYF. As DNA, the CDR3 is TGTGCCAGCAGCTTAGAGACAGGCACCCACTACGAGCAGTACTTC.

This chain links TRBV19 with TRBJ2-7; unclear D gene. Deletions cut 7 bases from V and 6 bases from J, with 10 bases between. The CDR3 runs 11 residues. Germline V gives CDR1 LNHDA, CDR2 SQIVND (reference sequence). This CDR3 reads CASNYLGEQYF. The CDR3 region has the DNA TGTGCCAGTAACTATCTGGGCGAGCAGTACTTC. Filled out from reference TRBV19 and TRBJ2-7, the complete variable domain reads DGGITQSPKYLFRKEGQNVTLSCEQNLNHDAMYWYRQDPGQGLRLIYYSQIVNDFQKGDIAEGYSVSREKKESFPLTVTSAQKNPTAFYLCASNYLGEQYFGPGTRLTVT.

By frequency in the sample, this clone is medium-sized. CDR3 residues: CSASGLAAGNEQFF. The CDR3 DNA reads as TGCAGTGCTAGTGGGCTAGCGGCGGGGAATGAGCAGTTCTTC. The rearrangement joins TRBV20-1 to TRBJ2-1, with 7 bases aligning to TRBD2. The CDR3 loop spans 14 amino acids. Unmatched junction bases numbered 9, after V lost 3 bases and J lost 7 bases. Germline V gene lookup returns CDR1 DFQATT and CDR2 SNEGSKA (reference sequence).

The chain has TRBV15 and TRBJ2-2; 8 positions match TRBD2. CDR3 length: 16 residues. CDR1 and CDR2 from the germline V gene are LNHNV and YYDKDF (reference sequence). J lost 3 bases, V lost 3 bases, and 6 bases had no gene match. CDR3 amino acids: CATSRSGGDYTGELFF. In DNA form, the CDR3 reads TGTGCCACCAGCAGGTCCGGGGGGGACTACACCGGGGAGCTGTTTTTT.

The rearrangement uses TRBV2 and TRBJ2-1; D might be TRBD2 (6 bases). V dropped 3 bases and J dropped 0 bases, with 12 bases sitting between them. The CDR3 is 16 residues long. The germline CDR1 and CDR2 sequences are SNHLY and FYNNEI. CDR3 nucleotide sequence: TGTGCCAGCAGTGAGCTAGCGACGAGCTCCTACAATGAGCAGTTCTTC. The encoded protein is CASSELATSSYNEQFF.

V and J are TRBV28 and TRBJ1-2; D is unclear. The germline V gene has CDR1 MDHEN and CDR2 SYDVKM. The length of the CDR3 is 16 residues. Trimming left V 8 bases short and J 2 bases short, with 21 bases between. The CDR3 protein is CASGSSPGMWNYGYTF. CDR3 DNA: TGTGCCAGCGGCTCCTCGCCCGGGATGTGGAACTATGGCTACACCTTC.

The J gene is TRBJ2-7, the V gene TRBV28; 8 bases match TRBD1. V lost 5 bases to trimming and J lost 4 bases; unmatched junction nucleotides: 7. The V gene's germline CDR1 is MDHEN and CDR2 SYDVKM. The CDR3 spans 14 residues. The CDR3, as DNA: TGTGCCAGCAGTCGGACAGGGCCCCCTTACGAGCAGTACTTC. Its protein is CASSRTGPPYEQYF.

The chain has TRBV30 and TRBJ1-4, with D maybe TRBD1 (6 bases). Trimming took 4 bases from V and 12 from J, leaving 36 bases between them. The CDR3 is 19 residues long. The germline CDR1 and CDR2 sequences are GTSNPN and SVGIG (reference sequence). The CDR3 is CAWNSPTGRTSLLTKELFF. In nucleotides, the CDR3 is TGTGCCTGGAACTCACCAACAGGGAGAACATCCTTACTAACGAAGGAACTGTTTTTT.

This sequence joins TRBV5-1 and TRBJ2-3; 8 bases align to TRBD2. This CDR3 contains 15 residues. J gave up 3 bases and V 6 bases, and 9 bases lay outside the gene matches. Germline V gives CDR1 SGHRS, CDR2 YFSETQ. CDR3 sequence reads: CASMTGGPLTDTQYF. Here the CDR3 DNA reads TGCGCCAGCATGACGGGGGGGCCGTTGACAGATACGCAGTATTTT.

This sequence joins TRBV28 and TRBJ2-1; D not resolved. This CDR3 has 12 amino acids. V lost 6 bases, J lost 6 bases, and 9 bases lay in between. Germline V gives CDR1 MDHEN, CDR2 SYDVKM. CDR3 coding DNA: TGTGCCAGCAGCAAGGAGCTCAATGAGCAGTTCTTC. Its protein product is CASSKELNEQFF. The complete variable domain, with remaining parts taken from reference TRBV28 and TRBJ2-1, reads DVKVTQSSRYLVKRTGEKVFLECVQDMDHENMFWYRQDPGLGLRLIYFSYDVKMKEKGDIPEGYSVSREKKERFSLILESASTNQTSMYLCASSKELNEQFFGPGTRLTVL.

CDR3 protein: CASRPAGTGLGEQYF. CDR3 DNA: TGTGCCAGCAGGCCCGCCGGGACAGGGCTGGGCGAGCAGTACTTC. This chain uses TRBV28 with TRBJ2-7, with 9 bases that match TRBD1. The CDR3 is made up of 15 amino acids. V gave up 6 bases and J gave up 6 bases; unmatched junction bases: 12. Germline V CDR1 and CDR2: MDHEN, SYDVKM.

The V gene is TRBV6-4, the J gene TRBJ2-1; 12 bases are a match to TRBD2. With 3 bases clipped from V and 8 bases from J, the junction kept 5 bases outside the gene matches. The CDR3 runs to 15 residues. Germline V gene data show CDR1 as MRHNA and CDR2 as SNTAGT. The CDR3 loop reads CASSDRTSGVDEQFF. CDR3 sequence (DNA): TGTGCCAGCAGTGATCGGACTAGCGGGGTAGATGAGCAGTTCTTC.

The gene calls are TRBV5-1 and TRBJ2-7, with TRBD1 matching 7 bases. The CDR3 totals 14 residues. The V gene end was trimmed by 4 bases and the J gene end by 2 bases; junction bases not matched to a gene: 6. CDR1 SGHRS and CDR2 YFSETQ come from the germline V gene. CDR3 region: CASSPRQGPYEQYF. The CDR3 nucleotides read TGCGCCAGCAGCCCCCGACAGGGACCCTACGAGCAGTACTTC.

A word on this clone: This sample includes further DNA sequences coding for the same CDR3. The chain carries TRBV19 and TRBJ1-3; TRBD1 might be the D (5 bases). Trimming removed 3 bases from V and 0 bases from J, with 6 bases in between. This CDR3 is built from 14 residues. From germline, CDR1 is LNHDA and CDR2 SQIVND (reference sequence). The CDR3 reads CASSIRGSGNTIYF. The DNA for the CDR3 is TGTGCCAGTAGTATTAGGGGCTCTGGAAACACCATATATTTT.

This chain connects TRBV10-1 to TRBJ2-1; 10 nucleotides agree with TRBD2. The CDR3 covers 15 residues. The germline gives CDR1 WNHNN, CDR2 SYGVQD (reference sequence). With 4 bases clipped from V and 8 bases from J, the junction kept 8 bases outside the gene matches. CDR3 loop: CASSVGSGGAYEQFF. The CDR3 nucleotides are TGCGCCAGCAGTGTCGGCAGCGGGGGGGCATATGAGCAGTTCTTC.

V gene TRBV10-3 combines with J gene TRBJ2-7; 13 nucleotides match TRBD2. Germline V gene sequence: CDR1 ENHRY, CDR2 SYGVKD. The CDR3 is made up of 17 amino acids. With V trimmed by 4 bases and J by 2 bases, 8 bases remained unmatched. DNA for the CDR3: TGTGCCATCAGTGGACGGGGACTAGCGGGGAACACCTACGAGCAGTACTTC. It codes for CAISGRGLAGNTYEQYF.

This clone appeared once. Written as DNA, the CDR3 is TGTGCCAGCAGTCCCCCGTCTGGGCCAGGGGGTAATTCACCCCTCCACTTT. Translated: CASSPPSGPGGNSPLHF. The V call is TRBV28, the J call TRBJ1-6, with 7 nucleotides matching TRBD1. With 5 bases clipped from V and 6 bases from J, the junction kept 13 bases outside the gene matches. Germline CDR1 and CDR2: MDHEN and SYDVKM. CDR3 size: 17 residues.

The chain employs TRBV5-5 and TRBJ1-1, with D perhaps TRBD1 (6 bases). Germline CDR1 SGHKS, CDR2 YYEKEE (reference sequence). The CDR3 loop spans 14 amino acids. The V gene lost 3 bases and the J gene lost 0 bases, with 9 bases spanning the gap. In DNA form, the CDR3 reads TGTGCCAGCAGCTCACGGACAGTGAACACTGAAGCTTTCTTT. It specifies CASSSRTVNTEAFF.

The chain joins TRBV11-2 to TRBJ1-3; the D is unclear. Germline V CDR1 and CDR2: SGHAT, FQNNGV. Trimming shortened V by 4 bases and J by 0 bases, and 7 bases separated the two germline ends. The CDR3 extends over 14 amino acids. CDR3 amino acids: CASSSIISGNTIYF. CDR3 DNA sequence: TGTGCCAGCAGCTCTATAATCTCTGGAAACACCATATATTTT.

This clone came up once. The V gene is TRBV5-1, the J gene TRBJ2-1; D is possibly TRBD1 (6 bases). Germline V gene data show CDR1 as SGHRS and CDR2 as YFSETQ. The CDR3 has 16 residues. V lost 1 base to trimming and J lost 0 bases, with 11 bases between them. The CDR3 coding sequence is TGCGCCAGCAGCTTGTCTGGGACAACCTCCTACAATGAGCAGTTCTTC. It translates to CASSLSGTTSYNEQFF.

In DNA, the CDR3 is TGCGCCAGCAGTTCAACCCCGGGACAGGGAGGGAATAGCAATCAGCCCCAGCATTTT. Translated: CASSSTPGQGGNSNQPQHF. This sequence joins TRBV10-1 and TRBJ1-5; 9 positions match TRBD1. Losses at the gene ends were 5 bases for V and 0 bases for J; bases not matched to a gene: 14. The CDR3 covers 19 residues. Germline CDR1 WNHNN, CDR2 SYGVQD (reference sequence).

The gene calls are TRBV5-6 and TRBJ2-5; 7 bases agree with TRBD2. The CDR3 extends over 15 amino acids. V dropped 0 bases and J dropped 4; count of bases not matched to a gene: 6. Germline V lookup: CDR1 SGHDT, CDR2 YYEEEE. In DNA form, the CDR3 reads TGTGCCAGCAGCTTGGGACCGACTAGCCCAGAGACCCAGTACTTC. Translated, it gives CASSLGPTSPETQYF. Full variable domain (outside the CDR3, taken from reference TRBV5-6 and TRBJ2-5): DAGVTQSPTHLIKTRGQQVTLRCSPKSGHDTVSWYQQALGQGPQFIFQYYEEEERQRGNFPDRFSGHQFPNYSSELNVNALLLGDSALYLCASSLGPTSPETQYFGPGTRLLVL.

J is TRBJ2-3 and V is TRBV2, with 13 positions matching TRBD2. V shed 6 bases, J shed 2 bases, and the junction held 8 bases outside the gene matches. The CDR3 has 17 residues. Germline loops: CDR1 SNHLY, CDR2 FYNNEI. As DNA, the CDR3 is TGTGCCAGCAGCGAGGCACTAGCGGGGGGGTCCACAGATACGCAGTATTTT. The encoded protein is CASSEALAGGSTDTQYF.

The chain links TRBV5-1 to TRBJ1-6; 7 positions agree with TRBD1. CDR1 is SGHRS and CDR2 is YFSETQ in the germline V gene. The V and J ends lost 0 bases and 10 bases, in that order; junction bases with no gene match: 4. The CDR3 consists of 14 residues. This chain's CDR3 is CASSLEGAWSPLHF. The CDR3 coding sequence is TGCGCCAGCAGCTTGGAGGGGGCTTGGTCACCCCTCCACTTT.